This TCR beta chain was documented in a study of graft-versus-host responses after intestinal transplantation. Study details: All of the recipients had induction that used anti-thymocyte globulin, then tacrolimus and steroids for approximately 3 years.

CDR1 is MNHEY and CDR2 is SVGAGI in the germline V gene. CDR3 length: 14 amino acids. Trimming stripped 4 bases from V and 0 bases from J, with 10 bases between. TCRdb's table, derived via immunoSEQ multiplex PCR, lists solely in-frame clones and lacks some. This sample has 10,000 to 15,000 clones, with under 95% found just once. The count of this clone is one. The TCR comes from a human patient who received an intestinal transplant, so some T cells may come from the graft donor. The chain has TRBV6-5 and TRBJ2-7, with no clear D. Sequences were derived from PBMCs, sampled about 1,000 days after intestinal transplantation. CDR3 sequence: CASSLAQSSYEQYF. The CDR3 nucleotides are TGTGCCAGCAGTTTGGCCCAAAGCTCCTACGAGCAGTACTTC.